The sequence of this T cell receptor beta chain was determined in a study of blood T cell repertoires in COVID-19. Overall study context: Spain, Italy and the United States supplied samples that represented acute and convalescent COVID-19. From T cells, B-cell-depleted T cells, or PBMCs came the material, which was cDNA or gDNA.

This CDR3 is built from 14 residues. Germline V gene lookup returns CDR1 SGHTA and CDR2 FQGNSA. The V segment lost 5 bases and the J segment 7 bases; nucleotides outside the gene matches: 8. As handled by the study authors: How many nucleated cells were present was estimated from reference gene primer amplification. Produced via immunoSEQ multiplex PCR; TCRdb's table is partial and in-frame only. The V and J calls and clone size are taken from that table; D and trimming were inferred from the DNA. The data show roughly 340,000 clones, about 89% seen once. This clone was seen a handful of times. The sequenced sample consisted of PBMCs or T cells enriched from blood (not recorded which). This receptor was taken from a man aged 35-49 years in a cohort exposed to, infected with or recovered from COVID-19 (not recorded which). This chain joins TRBV7-2 and TRBJ1-2, with 9 nucleotides matching TRBD1. CDR3 nucleotides: TGTGCCAGCAGCCTAGACAGGGGGAAGTTTGGCTACACCTTC. This translates into CASSLDRGKFGYTF.